Reported below is one T cell receptor (beta chain). Its antigen target is currently unknown. Per-nucleotide qualities are absent, and no much larger clonotype sits a single base away. This specimen belongs to a study of shared clonotypes between healthy human individuals (dated by TCRdb to 2020 to 2022). Looking at the study overall: The cohort comprised two women and a few men aged 18 to 49 years. For each donor, CD4 naive and CD4 memory were each run on three plates, CD8 naive on two plates, and CD8 memory on one plate. Blood TCR repertoires of five healthy adults were deeply sequenced to estimate repertoire size and the extent of clonotype sharing between individuals. To increase sequencing depth and limit assay-specific biases, TCR repertoire library preparation and sequencing were carried out by different laboratories using diverse techniques. Between about 0.85 and 10 billion PBMCs per donor were obtained by leukapheresis.

Using the deep immunoSEQ assay, multiplex PCR amplified TCR CDR3 regions from genomic DNA. Genomic DNA extracted from each cell subset was distributed evenly over all wells of several immunoSEQ 96-well plates, and each plate served as one replicate. For sorted subsets, roughly 190 ng of genomic DNA, equivalent to 25,000 to 30,000 T cell genomes, went into each replicate PCR. The purified libraries were quantified using a Qubit 3.0 fluorometer, sized with a Bioanalyzer 2100, and then quantified again using the KAPA Library Quantification kit. A separate single-read 150-cycle Illumina NextSeq 550 flow cell was used to sequence each immunoSEQ 96-well plate. Per the source publication's procedure: Because the immunoSEQ output included only junctional sequences and no quality scores, the filtering could not be the same as the filtering used for full-length reads. Sequences were annotated with PyIR, a Python wrapper for IgBLAST v1.9, and V/J genes and CDR3 were assigned using IMGT germline references. Reads were filtered out if the reads had weak V/J assignments (E-value above 1e-6), no CDR3, stop codons, out-of-frame junctions, or ambiguous translated residues. V3J clonotypes were defined as sequences sharing an identical inferred V gene, J gene, and CDR3 amino acid sequence. Percentage overlap between repertoires was calculated by dividing the number of shared unique clonotypes by the size of the smaller repertoire. Repertoire richness was assessed with RTK rarefaction, the Chao1 estimator, and Recon v2.1 estimates of unobserved clonotypes. Generation probabilities for all TCRbeta clonotypes obtained by the gDNA method from a handful of donors were computed using OLGA. TCRdb holds this immuneACCESS table with in-frame rearrangements only. Some clones are missing; in checked studies, unresolved V genes explain under half, and the rest has no known cause. V, J and clone size were drawn from that table, and D and trimming were deduced from the DNA. This sample comprises roughly 1,500,000 clones, around 98% of them detected only once. The top ten clonotypes cover 0.45% of the sample.

Healthy HIV-negative adults with no recently reported acute infections or vaccinations were included as donors. Every donor was a Caucasian adult residing in Nashville, Tennessee, USA. CD4+ T cells were enriched through magnetic negative selection, after which naive cells were positively selected on CD45RA and the remaining negative fraction served as the memory subset. Blood was collected by leukapheresis, and PBMCs were isolated by Ficoll-Histopaque density gradient centrifugation and then cryopreserved in liquid nitrogen vapor phase. Analytical flow cytometry was used to check the purity and quantity of each magnetically sorted T cell population. Genomic DNA was isolated from each sorted fraction and quantified by UV absorbance on a Nanodrop 2000c. Broader findings and caveats from the paper: Naive subsets generally had larger estimated clonotype richness than memory subsets. Because the study included only a small number of donors, the genetic and exposure-history diversity represented was limited. Based on pairwise subsampling, the degree of clonotype sharing among donors was expected to be affected by sequencing depth. Higher generation probabilities were observed for clonotypes shared by all four sorted-subset donors than for non-shared clonotypes. Sharing across a handful of donors was observed for roughly 5% of naive CD4, 3.5% of naive CD8, over 2% of memory CD4, and about 0.4% of memory CD8 clonotypes. Even with the large sequencing depth, rarefaction of the sorted-subset datasets indicated that sequencing was incomplete. Only blood was sampled, and tissue TCR repertoires likely differ from those in blood.

For CDR1 and CDR2, the germline V gene (reference sequence) lists MNHNY and SVGAGI. There are 14 amino acids in the CDR3, from cysteine to phenylalanine inclusive. The entry retains the CDR3 DNA only, 42 bases that are in frame from base 1. V lost 7 bases and J lost 7 bases; the stretch between them is 16 bases long. The sequence was obtained from a man aged 25-45 years in good health. The sample comprised naive CD4+ T cells sorted from blood. This sample's cell subset or site label indicates: CD45RA+ positively selected. The V and J segments used are TRBV6-6 and TRBJ1-4; the D gene is not confidently resolved. The DNA sequence is TGTGCCAGCAACGCGATAGGGCGAGGTGAAAAACTGTTTTTT. Translated, this gives CASNAIGRGEKLFF.